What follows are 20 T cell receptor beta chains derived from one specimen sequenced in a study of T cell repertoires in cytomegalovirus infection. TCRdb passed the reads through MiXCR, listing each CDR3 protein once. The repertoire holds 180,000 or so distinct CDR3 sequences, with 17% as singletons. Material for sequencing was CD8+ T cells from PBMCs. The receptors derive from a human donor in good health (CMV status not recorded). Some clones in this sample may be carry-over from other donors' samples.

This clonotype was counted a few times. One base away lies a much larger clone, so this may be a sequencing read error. DNA for the CDR3: TGTGCCAGCAGCTTAGATTCCCACGAGCAGTACTTC. Amino acids: CASSLDSHEQYF. The chain recombines TRBV11-2 with TRBJ2-7; D remains ambiguous. The CDR3 runs to 12 residues. The ends were cut back, 0 bases at V and 5 bases at J, with 5 bases in the middle. Germline V gene sequence: CDR1 SGHAT, CDR2 FQNNGV.

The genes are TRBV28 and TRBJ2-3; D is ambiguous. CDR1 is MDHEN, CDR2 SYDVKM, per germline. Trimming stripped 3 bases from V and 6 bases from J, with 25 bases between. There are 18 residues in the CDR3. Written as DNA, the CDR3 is TGTGCCAGCAGTTTCGCTGTTGTTCCGTGGGCTTCCGAGGATACGCAGTATTTT. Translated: CASSFAVVPWASEDTQYF.

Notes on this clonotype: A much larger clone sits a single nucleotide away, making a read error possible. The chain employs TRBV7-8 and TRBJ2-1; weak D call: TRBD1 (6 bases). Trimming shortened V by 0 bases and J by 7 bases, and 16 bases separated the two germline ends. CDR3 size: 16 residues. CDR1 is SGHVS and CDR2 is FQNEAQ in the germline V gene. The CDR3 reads CASSLAVGTWTNEQFF. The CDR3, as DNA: TGTGCCAGCAGCTTAGCGGTTGGGACATGGACAAATGAGCAGTTCTTC. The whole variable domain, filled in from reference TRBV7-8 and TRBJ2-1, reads GAGVSQSPRYKVAKRGQDVALRCDPISGHVSLFWYQQALGQGPEFLTYFQNEAQLDKSGLPSDRFFAERPEGSVSTLKIQRTQQEDSAVYLCASSLAVGTWTNEQFFGPGTRLTVL.

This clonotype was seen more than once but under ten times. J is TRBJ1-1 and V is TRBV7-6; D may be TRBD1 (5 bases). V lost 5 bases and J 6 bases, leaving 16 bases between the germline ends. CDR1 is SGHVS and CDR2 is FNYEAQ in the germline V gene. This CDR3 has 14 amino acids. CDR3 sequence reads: CASSQTEWKPEAFF. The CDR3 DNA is TGTGCCAGCAGCCAGACAGAATGGAAACCTGAAGCTTTCTTT.

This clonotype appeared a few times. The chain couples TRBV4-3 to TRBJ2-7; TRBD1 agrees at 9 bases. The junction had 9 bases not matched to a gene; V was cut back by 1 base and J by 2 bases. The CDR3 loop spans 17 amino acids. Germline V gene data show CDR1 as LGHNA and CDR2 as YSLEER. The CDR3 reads CASSQGHTRQGAYEQYF. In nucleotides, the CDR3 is TGCGCCAGCAGCCAAGGTCATACAAGACAGGGGGCCTACGAGCAGTACTTC.

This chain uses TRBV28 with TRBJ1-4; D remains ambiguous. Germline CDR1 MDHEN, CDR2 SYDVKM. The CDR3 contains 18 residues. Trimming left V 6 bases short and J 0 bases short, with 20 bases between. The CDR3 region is CASSVRDLHSTTNEKLFF. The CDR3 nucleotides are TGTGCCAGCAGCGTCCGGGATCTTCATTCTACAACTAATGAAAAACTGTTTTTT.

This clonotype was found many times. The CDR3 sequence is CASSEDGPSSPLHF. The CDR3 DNA reads TGTGCCAGCAGCGAGGATGGACCCTCTTCACCCCTCCACTTT. The chain is built from TRBV7-2 and TRBJ1-6, with D hard to call. Trimming left V 5 bases short and J 9 bases short, with 14 bases between. Per the germline V gene, CDR1 is SGHTA and CDR2 is FQGNSA. CDR3 size: 14 residues.

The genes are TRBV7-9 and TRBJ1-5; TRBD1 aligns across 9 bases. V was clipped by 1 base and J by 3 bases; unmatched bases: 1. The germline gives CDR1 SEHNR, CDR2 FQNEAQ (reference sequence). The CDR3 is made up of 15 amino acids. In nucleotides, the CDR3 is TGTGCCAGCAGCTTAGGGACAGGGGCCAATCAGCCCCAGCATTTT. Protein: CASSLGTGANQPQHF.

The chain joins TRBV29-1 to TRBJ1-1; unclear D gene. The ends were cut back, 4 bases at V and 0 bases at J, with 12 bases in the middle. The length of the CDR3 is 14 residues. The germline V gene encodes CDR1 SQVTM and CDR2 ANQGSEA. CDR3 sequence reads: CSVAPEGMNTEAFF. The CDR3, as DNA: TGCAGCGTTGCCCCCGAAGGGATGAACACTGAAGCTTTCTTT.

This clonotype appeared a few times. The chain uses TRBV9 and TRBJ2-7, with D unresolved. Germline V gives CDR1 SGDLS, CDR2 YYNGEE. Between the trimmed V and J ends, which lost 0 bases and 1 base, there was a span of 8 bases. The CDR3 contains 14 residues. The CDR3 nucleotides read TGTGCCAGCAGCGTAGCGGTTGGGTCCTACGAGCAGTACTTC. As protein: CASSVAVGSYEQYF.

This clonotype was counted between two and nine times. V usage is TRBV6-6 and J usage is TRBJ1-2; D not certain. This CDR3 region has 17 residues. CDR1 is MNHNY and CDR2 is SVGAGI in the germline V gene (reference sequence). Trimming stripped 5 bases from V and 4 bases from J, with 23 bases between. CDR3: CASSNLPGTQRTYGYTF. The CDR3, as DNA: TGTGCCAGCAGTAACCTTCCGGGCACCCAGCGCACCTATGGCTACACCTTC.

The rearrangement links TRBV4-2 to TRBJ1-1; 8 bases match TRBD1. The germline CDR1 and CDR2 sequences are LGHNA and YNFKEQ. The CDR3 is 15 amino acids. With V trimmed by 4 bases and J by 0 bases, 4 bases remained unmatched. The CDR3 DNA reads TGTGCCAGCAGCCTACCAGGGGGCATGAACACTGAAGCTTTCTTT. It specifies CASSLPGGMNTEAFF.

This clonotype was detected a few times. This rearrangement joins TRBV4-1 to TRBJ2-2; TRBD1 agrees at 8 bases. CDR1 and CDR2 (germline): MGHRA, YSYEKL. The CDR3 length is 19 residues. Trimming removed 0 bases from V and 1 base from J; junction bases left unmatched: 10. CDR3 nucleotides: TGCGCCAGCAGCCAAGATGAAATCCCCGGGACAGGGAACACCGGGGAGCTGTTTTTT. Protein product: CASSQDEIPGTGNTGELFF.

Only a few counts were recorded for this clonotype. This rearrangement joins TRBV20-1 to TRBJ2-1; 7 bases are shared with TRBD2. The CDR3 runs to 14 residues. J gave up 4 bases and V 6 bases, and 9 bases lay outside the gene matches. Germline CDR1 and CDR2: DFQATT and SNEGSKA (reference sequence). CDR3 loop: CSAKRLANYNEQFF. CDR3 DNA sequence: TGCAGTGCGAAGAGACTAGCAAATTACAATGAGCAGTTCTTC.

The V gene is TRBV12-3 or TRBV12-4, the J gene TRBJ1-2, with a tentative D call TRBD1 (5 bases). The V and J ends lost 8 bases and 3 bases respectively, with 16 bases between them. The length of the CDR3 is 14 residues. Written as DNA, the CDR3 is TGTGCCAGCGCAGCCCCGGGGGGTCACTATGGCTACACCTTC. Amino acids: CASAAPGGHYGYTF.

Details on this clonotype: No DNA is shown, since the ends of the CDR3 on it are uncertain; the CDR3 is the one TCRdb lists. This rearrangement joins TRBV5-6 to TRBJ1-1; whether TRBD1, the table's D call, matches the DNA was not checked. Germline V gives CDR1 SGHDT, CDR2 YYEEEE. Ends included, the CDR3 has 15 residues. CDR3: CASSITVLLSSEAFF.

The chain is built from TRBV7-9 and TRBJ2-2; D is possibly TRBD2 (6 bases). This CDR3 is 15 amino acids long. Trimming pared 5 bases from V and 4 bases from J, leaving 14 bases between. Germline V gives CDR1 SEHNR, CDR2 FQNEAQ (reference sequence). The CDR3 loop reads CASSPWGVLTGELFF. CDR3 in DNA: TGTGCCAGCAGCCCGTGGGGGGTACTCACCGGGGAGCTGTTTTTT.

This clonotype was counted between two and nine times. This CDR3 reads CASVGPRNEQYF. CDR3 nucleotide sequence: TGTGCCAGCGTCGGCCCACGTAACGAGCAGTACTTC. The J gene is TRBJ2-7, the V gene TRBV7-9; D is unresolved. The germline V gene has CDR1 SEHNR and CDR2 FQNEAQ (reference sequence). Trimming pared 8 bases from V and 5 bases from J, leaving 13 bases between. This CDR3 region has 12 residues.

CDR3 bases: TGTGCCACCAGGCAGACAATGGAAGGTGTTGTGCAGTACTTC. It codes for CATRQTMEGVVQYF. This rearrangement joins TRBV15 to TRBJ2-7; the D is unclear. The length of the CDR3 is 14 residues. CDR1 and CDR2 from the germline V gene are LNHNV and YYDKDF (reference sequence). Trimming took 6 bases from V and 9 from J, leaving 21 bases between them.

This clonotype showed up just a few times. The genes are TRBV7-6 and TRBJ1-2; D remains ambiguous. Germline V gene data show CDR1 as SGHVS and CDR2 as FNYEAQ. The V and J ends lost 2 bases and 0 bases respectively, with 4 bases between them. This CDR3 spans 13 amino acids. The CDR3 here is CASSLITNYGYTF. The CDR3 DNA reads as TGTGCCAGCAGCTTAATAACTAACTATGGCTACACCTTC.